These T cell receptor beta chains were read from a single sample in a study of blood T cell repertoires in COVID-19. Sequencing used immunoSEQ multiplex PCR; TCRdb keeps in-frame clones, though not all of them. The sample has roughly 170,000 clones; about 79% are singletons. What was sequenced was peripheral blood. These receptors were taken from an older woman with acute or convalescent COVID-19. Both conserved end residues are part of each CDR3. A D gene is named only where the DNA matches it firmly. Size is stated for part of the rows, as once, few or many counts, or as a class when the clone is expanded.

V	size	D	J	CDR3	DNA
TRBV2	NA	NA	TRBJ2-7	CASSEERGASYEQYF	TGTGCCAGCAGTGAAGAACGTGGGGCATCCTACGAGCAGTACTTC
TRBV2	many	NA	TRBJ2-5	CASSGERDQETQYF	TGTGCCAGCAGTGGTGAGCGGGACCAAGAGACCCAGTACTTC
TRBV7-6	NA	NA	TRBJ1-3	CASSSAGSGNTIYF	TGTGCCAGCAGCAGTGCGGGGTCTGGAAACACCATATATTTT
TRBV5-1	few	NA	TRBJ1-5	CASSSRPGVNQPQHF	TGCGCCAGCAGCTCTAGACCAGGGGTCAATCAGCCCCAGCATTTT
TRBV6-4	NA	TRBD2	TRBJ2-1	CASSDSWTSTEQFF	TGTGCCAGCAGTGACTCCTGGACTAGCACTGAGCAGTTCTTC
TRBV5-1	once	TRBD1	TRBJ2-3	CASSGRTGNTDTQYF	TGCGCCAGCAGCGGACGGACAGGGAATACAGATACGCAGTATTTT
TRBV5-6	once	TRBD1	TRBJ1-2	CASRWTGGRGYTF	TGTGCCAGCAGATGGACAGGAGGAAGAGGCTACACCTTC
TRBV11-3	NA	TRBD1	TRBJ2-7	CASSADGQDYEQYF	TGTGCCAGCAGCGCCGATGGACAGGACTACGAGCAGTACTTC
TRBV20-1	NA	NA	TRBJ2-1	CSASRPAGRFNEQFF	TGCAGTGCTAGTCGTCCCGCGGGACGATTCAATGAGCAGTTCTTC
TRBV19	NA	NA	TRBJ1-2	CASHTGTHYGYTF	TGTGCCAGCCATACAGGAACCCATTATGGCTACACCTTC
TRBV5-1	NA	TRBD1	TRBJ2-7	CASSKGTGELHEQYF	TGCGCCAGCAGCAAAGGGACAGGGGAACTCCACGAGCAGTACTTC
TRBV19	NA	NA	TRBJ2-2	CASSTRTWGELFF	TGTGCCAGTAGTACTCGGACTTGGGGGGAGCTGTTTTTT
TRBV10-3	NA	TRBD2	TRBJ2-1	CAISPGREKGRNEQFF	TGTGCCATCAGCCCCGGGCGGGAGAAGGGTAGGAATGAGCAGTTCTTC
TRBV5-6	NA	TRBD1	TRBJ2-1	CASTGTGYNEQFF	TGTGCCAGCACGGGGACAGGATACAATGAGCAGTTCTTC
TRBV3-1/TRBV3-2	once	TRBD1	TRBJ1-3	CASGGAGGRRNTIYF	TGTGCCAGCGGGGGGGCAGGGGGCCGTCGAAACACCATATATTTT
TRBV14	NA	TRBD1	TRBJ1-2	CASSQDSGGLGYGYTF	TGTGCCAGCAGCCAAGATTCAGGGGGCCTGGGGTATGGCTACACCTTC
TRBV9	NA	TRBD1	TRBJ1-2	CASSVETGMLGYGYTF	TGTGCCAGCAGCGTAGAGACAGGGATGTTAGGCTATGGCTACACCTTC
TRBV6-5	NA	TRBD1	TRBJ1-5	CASVTGTVINQPQHF	TGTGCCAGCGTCACCGGGACAGTGATTAATCAGCCCCAGCATTTT
TRBV19	NA	TRBD1	TRBJ2-2	CASSRRRQGDANTGELFF	TGTGCCAGTAGTAGGAGACGACAGGGGGACGCGAACACCGGGGAGCTGTTTTTT
TRBV29-1	NA	TRBD2	TRBJ2-7	CSVVGTSTYEQYF	TGCAGCGTTGTTGGGACTAGTACCTACGAGCAGTACTTC
TRBV5-1	NA	NA	TRBJ2-2	CASSSQGPVPTGELFF	TGCGCCAGCAGCTCTCAGGGGCCTGTCCCCACCGGGGAGCTGTTTTTT
TRBV7-6	NA	NA	TRBJ2-7	CASSLATRDGAEQYF	TGTGCCAGCAGCTTAGCGACCCGGGATGGTGCCGAGCAGTACTTC
TRBV24-1	NA	TRBD1	TRBJ2-3	CATSAPDRGSDTQYF	TGTGCCACCAGTGCCCCGGACAGGGGCTCAGATACGCAGTATTTT
TRBV5-1	NA	TRBD1	TRBJ1-1	CASSIDRGSAFF	TGCGCCAGCAGCATCGACAGGGGTTCGGCTTTCTTT
TRBV12-3/TRBV12-4	NA	NA	TRBJ1-2	CASSLTQGTFHF	TGTGCCAGCAGTTTAACCCAGGGGACGTTTCACTTC
TRBV6-5	NA	NA	TRBJ2-7	CASSPTQYEQYF	TGTGCCAGCAGTCCGACTCAATACGAGCAGTACTTC
TRBV3-1/TRBV3-2	NA	NA	TRBJ2-3	CASSQDAGVDTQYF	TGTGCCAGCAGCCAAGATGCGGGTGTGGATACGCAGTATTTT
TRBV3-1/TRBV3-2	few	NA	TRBJ2-2	CASSFYSGTGNTGELFF	TGTGCCAGCAGCTTCTACAGCGGGACAGGGAACACCGGGGAGCTGTTTTTT
TRBV30	NA	NA	TRBJ2-7	CAWSVTSYEQYF	TGTGCCTGGAGTGTAACCAGCTACGAGCAGTACTTC
TRBV4-1	NA	TRBD2	TRBJ2-2	CASSQRAGGTNTGELFF	TGCGCCAGCAGCCAACGTGCGGGGGGGACCAACACCGGGGAGCTGTTTTTT
TRBV7-2	NA	NA	TRBJ2-7	CASSFDYRASHEQYF	TGTGCCAGCAGCTTTGATTATCGGGCTAGCCACGAGCAGTACTTC
TRBV5-1	few	NA	TRBJ1-2	CASSTTLGGDYGYTF	TGCGCCAGCAGTACGACATTGGGGGGTGACTATGGCTACACCTTC
TRBV12-3/TRBV12-4	NA	TRBD1	TRBJ1-2	CASSWTGNYGYTF	TGTGCCAGCAGTTGGACAGGGAACTATGGCTACACCTTC
TRBV19	NA	NA	TRBJ1-5	CASSIRQVGRKDQPQHF	TGTGCCAGTAGTATTAGACAGGTCGGCCGAAAGGATCAGCCCCAGCATTTT
TRBV5-4	NA	NA	TRBJ1-1	CASSLRGGSNTEAFF	TGTGCCAGCAGCTTGAGGGGCGGGAGTAACACTGAAGCTTTCTTT
TRBV3-1/TRBV3-2	NA	NA	TRBJ1-4	CASSRSMVTSAEKLFF	TGTGCCAGCAGCAGAAGCATGGTAACGAGTGCGGAAAAACTGTTTTTT
TRBV9	NA	TRBD1	TRBJ2-7	CASSGIGGQPLYEQYF	TGTGCCAGCAGCGGAATAGGGGGACAGCCCCTCTACGAGCAGTACTTC
TRBV24-1	once	NA	TRBJ2-7	CATSLTGGGSSYEQYF	TGTGCCACCAGCCTAACAGGGGGGGGGAGCTCCTACGAGCAGTACTTC
TRBV2	NA	TRBD1	TRBJ2-3	CASSPRTGDFGTQYF	TGTGCCAGCAGTCCGAGGACAGGGGATTTTGGTACGCAGTATTTT
TRBV6-5	NA	NA	TRBJ2-5	CASSLRETQYF	TGTGCCAGCAGTTTGCGAGAGACCCAGTACTTC
TRBV3-1/TRBV3-2	NA	TRBD2	TRBJ2-7	CASSGTNVSYEQYF	TGTGCCAGCTCCGGGACTAACGTCTCCTACGAGCAGTACTTC
TRBV6-1	NA	TRBD1	TRBJ1-5	CASSEQGGYQPQHF	TGTGCCAGCAGTGAACAGGGGGGATATCAGCCCCAGCATTTT
TRBV2	NA	NA	TRBJ2-6	CAFGPPWAGANVLTF	TGTGCCTTCGGTCCCCCCTGGGCCGGGGCCAACGTCCTGACTTTC
TRBV30	NA	TRBD2	TRBJ2-3	CATGSHRAGGPTDTQYF	TGTGCCACTGGGAGTCATAGGGCGGGAGGTCCCACAGATACGCAGTATTTT
TRBV27	once	TRBD1	TRBJ1-5	CASSPLFSDRDNQPQHF	TGTGCCAGCAGCCCCCTCTTTTCAGACAGGGACAATCAGCCCCAGCATTTT
TRBV18	NA	TRBD2	TRBJ2-5	CASSPPQGGQETQYF	TGTGCCAGCTCACCACCTCAGGGAGGGCAAGAGACCCAGTACTTC
TRBV9	NA	TRBD1	TRBJ2-7	CASSPRTGVVEQYF	TGTGCCAGCAGCCCCCGGACAGGGGTAGTCGAGCAGTACTTC
TRBV30	NA	NA	TRBJ2-2	CAWSLGAGGTGELFF	TGTGCCTGGAGCCTCGGGGCAGGGGGGACCGGGGAGCTGTTTTTT
TRBV19	NA	TRBD2	TRBJ2-3	CASSNGLGSTDTQYF	TGTGCCAGTAGTAACGGACTAGGTAGCACAGATACGCAGTATTTT
TRBV5-1	NA	NA	TRBJ2-3	CASSLEAGLADTQYF	TGCGCCAGCAGCTTGGAGGCAGGGTTGGCAGATACGCAGTATTTT
TRBV6-6	NA	NA	TRBJ2-2	CASNELNTGELFF	TGTGCCAGCAATGAGCTGAACACCGGGGAGCTGTTTTTT
TRBV19	NA	TRBD2	TRBJ2-1	CASTRTSPGVGSYNEQFF	TGTGCCAGTACCCGGACTAGCCCAGGGGTCGGGTCCTACAATGAGCAGTTCTTC
TRBV19	NA	NA	TRBJ1-1	CASSPVIIFSAEAFF	TGTGCCAGTAGCCCTGTAATAATTTTCTCCGCTGAAGCTTTCTTT
TRBV7-2	NA	TRBD2	TRBJ2-2	CASSLLASGVNTGELFF	TGTGCCAGCAGCCTCCTAGCTAGCGGGGTAAACACCGGGGAGCTGTTTTTT
TRBV4-1	many	NA	TRBJ2-2	CASSQGTAPSTGELFF	TGCGCCAGCAGCCAAGGGACAGCACCATCCACCGGGGAGCTGTTTTTT